The clone carrying this T cell receptor beta chain appeared many times. This CDR3 contains 13 residues. Germline-derived CDR1 and CDR2 are SGDLS and YYNGEE. V was pared by 2 bases and J by 0 bases, with 5 bases between. This entry belongs to a study of T cells in Graves' hyperthyroidism and ophthalmopathy. Using RNA transcripts as the source, TCR beta CDR3 regions were amplified. Using the HTBI primer set, a first-round RT-PCR was run on the TCR CDR3. One entry per CDR3 protein results from TCRdb running MiXCR on the multiplex PCR reads. The table shows 500,000 to 650,000 distinct CDR3 sequences, with 17% occurring only once.

The sequenced sample was blood. The V call is TRBV9, the J call TRBJ2-5; D gene ambiguous. The clonotype comes from a woman aged 18-29 years with Graves' ophthalmopathy. CDR3 region: CASSVENQETQYF. CDR3 DNA sequence: TGTGCCAGCAGCGTCGAGAACCAAGAGACCCAGTACTTC.